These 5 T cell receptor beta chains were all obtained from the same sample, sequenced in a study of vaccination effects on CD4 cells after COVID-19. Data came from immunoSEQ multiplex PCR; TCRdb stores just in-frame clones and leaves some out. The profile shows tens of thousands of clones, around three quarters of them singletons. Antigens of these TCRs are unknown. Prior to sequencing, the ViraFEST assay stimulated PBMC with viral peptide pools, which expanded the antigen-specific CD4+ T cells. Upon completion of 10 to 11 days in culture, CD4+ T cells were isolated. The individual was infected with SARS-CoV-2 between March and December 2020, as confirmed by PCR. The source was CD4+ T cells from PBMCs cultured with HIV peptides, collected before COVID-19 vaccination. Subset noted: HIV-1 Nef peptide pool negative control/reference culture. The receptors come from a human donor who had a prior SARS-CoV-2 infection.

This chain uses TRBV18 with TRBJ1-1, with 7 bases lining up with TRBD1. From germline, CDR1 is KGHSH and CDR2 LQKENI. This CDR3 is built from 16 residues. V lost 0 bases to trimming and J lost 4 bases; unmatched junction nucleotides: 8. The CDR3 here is CASSPPIWDRTTEAFF. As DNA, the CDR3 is TGTGCCAGCTCACCACCAATCTGGGACAGAACCACTGAAGCTTTCTTT.

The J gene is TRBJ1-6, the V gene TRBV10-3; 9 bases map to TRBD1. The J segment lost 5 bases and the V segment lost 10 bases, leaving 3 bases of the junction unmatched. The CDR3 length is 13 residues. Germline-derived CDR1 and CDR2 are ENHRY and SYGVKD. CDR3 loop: CATGDRDNSPLHF. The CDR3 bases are TGTGCCACAGGGGACAGGGATAATTCACCCCTCCACTTT.

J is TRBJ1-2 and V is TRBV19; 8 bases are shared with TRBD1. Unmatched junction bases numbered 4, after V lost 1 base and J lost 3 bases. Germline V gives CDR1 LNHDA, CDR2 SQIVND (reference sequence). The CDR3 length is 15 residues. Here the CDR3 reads CASSIVTGGDYGYTF. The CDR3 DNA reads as TGTGCCAGTAGTATAGTAACAGGGGGAGACTATGGCTACACCTTC.

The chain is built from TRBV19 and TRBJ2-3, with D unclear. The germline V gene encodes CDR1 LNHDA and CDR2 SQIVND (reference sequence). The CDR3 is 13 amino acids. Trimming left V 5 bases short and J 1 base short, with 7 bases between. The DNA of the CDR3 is TGTGCCAGTAGTCTGGGCCGCACAGATACGCAGTATTTT. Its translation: CASSLGRTDTQYF.

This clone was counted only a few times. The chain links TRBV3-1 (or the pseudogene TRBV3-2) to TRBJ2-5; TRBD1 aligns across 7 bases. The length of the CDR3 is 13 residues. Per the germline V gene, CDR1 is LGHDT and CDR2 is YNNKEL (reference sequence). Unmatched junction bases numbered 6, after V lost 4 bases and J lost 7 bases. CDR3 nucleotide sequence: TGTGCCAGCAGCCGCGGACCAGGGGGGACCCAGTACTTC. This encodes CASSRGPGGTQYF.